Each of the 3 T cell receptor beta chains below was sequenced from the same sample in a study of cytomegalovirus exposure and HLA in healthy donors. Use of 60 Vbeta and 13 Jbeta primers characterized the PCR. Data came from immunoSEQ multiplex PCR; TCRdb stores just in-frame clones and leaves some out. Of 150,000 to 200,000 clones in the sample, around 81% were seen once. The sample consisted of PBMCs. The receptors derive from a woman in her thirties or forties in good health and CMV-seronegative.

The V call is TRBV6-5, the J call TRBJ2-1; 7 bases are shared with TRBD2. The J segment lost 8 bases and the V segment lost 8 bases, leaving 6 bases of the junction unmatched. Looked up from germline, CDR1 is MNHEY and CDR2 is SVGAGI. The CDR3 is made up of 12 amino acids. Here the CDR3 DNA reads TGTGCCAGCGGGAGGGGTATCGATGAGCAGTTCTTC. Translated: CASGRGIDEQFF.

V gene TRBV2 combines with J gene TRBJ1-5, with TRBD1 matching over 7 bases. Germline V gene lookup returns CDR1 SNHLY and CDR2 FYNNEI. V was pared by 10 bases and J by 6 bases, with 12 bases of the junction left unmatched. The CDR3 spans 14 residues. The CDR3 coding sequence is TGTGCCACTTCGGGACAGCGCCTGGGTCAGCCCCAGCATTTT. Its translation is CATSGQRLGQPQHF.

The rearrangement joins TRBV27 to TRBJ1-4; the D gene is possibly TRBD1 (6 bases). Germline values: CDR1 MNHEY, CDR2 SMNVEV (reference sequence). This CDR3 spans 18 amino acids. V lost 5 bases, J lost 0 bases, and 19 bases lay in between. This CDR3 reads CASSATDRFSPTNEKLFF. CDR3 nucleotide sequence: TGTGCCAGCAGTGCCACCGACAGGTTTTCCCCAACTAATGAAAAACTGTTTTTT.